Below, 30 T cell receptor beta chains from the same sample are listed, as sequenced in a study of vaccination and CD4 T cells after COVID-19. What these receptors recognize is not known. Regarding treatment: roughly 11-day PBMC culture with coronavirus spike peptide pools or control peptides (ViraFEST assay). With the Oncomine TCR Beta short-read assay, DNA from cultured CD4+ T cells was sequenced. In TCRdb, the PCR reads were re-called with MiXCR into one record per CDR3 protein. The sample carries about 8,700 distinct CDR3 sequences, about 23% recorded once. Sequencing was performed on cultured CD4+ T cells from blood. The receptors come from a human donor with COVID-19.

The genes are TRBV12-3 or TRBV12-4 and TRBJ1-2, with D possibly TRBD1 on 6 matching bases. V lost 6 bases and J 3 bases, leaving 11 bases between the germline ends. The CDR3 is made up of 13 amino acids. CDR3 DNA: TGTGCCAGCAGCCCACAGGGAGACTATGGCTACACCTTC. Its translation: CASSPQGDYGYTF.

The V gene is TRBV11-2, the J gene TRBJ1-3; 8 bases are shared with TRBD1. The CDR3 sequence is 15 residues long. CDR1 SGHAT and CDR2 FQNNGV come from the germline V gene. J gave up 3 bases and V 5 bases, and 6 bases lay outside the gene matches. The CDR3 sequence is CASSADRGGGNTIYF. Here the CDR3 DNA reads TGTGCCAGCAGCGCCGACAGGGGTGGTGGAAACACCATATATTTT.

The J gene is TRBJ1-2, the V gene TRBV20-1; 7 nucleotides line up with TRBD1. The CDR3 has 15 amino acids. Germline trimming cut 1 base from V and 0 bases from J; bases unmatched to any gene: 5. Looked up from germline, CDR1 is DFQATT and CDR2 is SNEGSKA (reference sequence). In nucleotides, the CDR3 is TGCAGTGCTAGAGGTTCAGGGGGTCCTAACTATGGCTACACCTTC. Its protein is CSARGSGGPNYGYTF.

This sequence joins TRBV5-1 and TRBJ1-2; D is undetermined. Trimming removed 4 bases at V and 3 bases at J, with 10 bases between. CDR1 and CDR2 (germline): SGHRS, YFSETQ. The CDR3 loop spans 13 amino acids. CDR3 protein: CASSEVLDYGYTF. DNA for the CDR3: TGCGCCAGCAGCGAGGTTTTGGACTATGGCTACACCTTC.

The V gene is TRBV6-1, the J gene TRBJ2-3, with a weak D call TRBD1 (5 bases). Germline V gene data show CDR1 as MNHNS and CDR2 as SASEGT. The CDR3 consists of 16 residues. Trimming stripped 6 bases from V and 14 bases from J, with 30 bases between. This CDR3 is CASSRPAPSPTQGRYF. Written as DNA, the CDR3 is TGTGCCAGCAGCCGCCCGGCCCCCTCCCCTACGCAGGGCCGGTATTTT.

Only a few counts were recorded for this clonotype. The chain employs TRBV28 and TRBJ2-7; D not certain. The V gene lost 5 bases and the J gene lost 3 bases, with 5 bases spanning the gap. Per the germline V gene, CDR1 is MDHEN and CDR2 is SYDVKM. This CDR3 comprises 11 residues. The CDR3 protein is CASSRVYEQYF. The CDR3 DNA reads as TGTGCCAGCAGTCGGGTCTACGAGCAGTACTTC.

This clonotype was seen a few times. The chain uses TRBV4-3 and TRBJ1-5; D not resolved. CDR1 and CDR2 (germline): LGHNA, YSLEER. This CDR3 comprises 16 residues. The ends were cut back, 1 base at V and 3 bases at J, with 13 bases in the middle. CDR3 coding DNA: TGCGCCAGCAGCCAAGTGGGTACGGAGTTCAATCAGCCCCAGCATTTT. This gives the protein CASSQVGTEFNQPQHF.

The chain couples TRBV7-2 to TRBJ2-3; 12 nucleotides match TRBD2. Per germline, CDR1 SGHTA and CDR2 FQGNSA. The CDR3 has 17 amino acids. V shed 5 bases and J 2 bases; nucleotides not matched to a gene: 8. Here the CDR3 reads CASSVPGLAGHTDTQYF. The CDR3 coding sequence is TGTGCCAGCAGCGTACCGGGACTAGCGGGCCACACAGATACGCAGTATTTT.

The chain employs TRBV2 and TRBJ1-4; D is possibly TRBD1 (5 bases). CDR3 length equals 14 residues. The V end lost 6 bases, the J end lost 11 bases, and 19 bases lay between the germline ends. CDR1 and CDR2 from the germline V gene are SNHLY and FYNNEI. CDR3 amino acids: CASSPGPARGKLFF. The CDR3 DNA sequence: TGTGCCAGCAGCCCGGGGCCCGCTAGGGGTAAACTGTTTTTT.

The chain has TRBV24-1 and TRBJ2-3; 9 bases line up with TRBD1. The CDR3 loop spans 15 amino acids. The trim removed 4 bases at V and 4 bases at J, leaving 5 bases unmatched. Germline CDR1 reads KGHDR; CDR2 reads SFDVKD. The CDR3 DNA is TGTGCCACCAGTGACCCGACAGGGGGATCAGATACGCAGTATTTT. It encodes CATSDPTGGSDTQYF.

The chain couples TRBV5-8 to TRBJ1-1; no definite D call. The germline gives CDR1 SGHTS, CDR2 YDEGEE. This CDR3 is built from 16 residues. Trimming pared 4 bases from V and 1 base from J, leaving 17 bases between. CDR3 sequence: CASSPGPRLKNTEAFF. CDR3 coding DNA: TGTGCCAGCAGCCCCGGGCCCCGATTAAAGAACACTGAAGCTTTCTTT.

The chain combines TRBV27 with TRBJ2-5; the D call may be TRBD1 or TRBD2 (7 bases each). The CDR3 runs 15 residues. The V and J ends lost 10 bases and 5 bases respectively, with 23 bases between them. The germline gives CDR1 MNHEY, CDR2 SMNVEV (reference sequence). The CDR3 nucleotides read TGTGCCACAAGACGAGGCAGGGGGGGTTTGGAGACCCAGTACTTC. Amino acids: CATRRGRGGLETQYF.

The chain employs TRBV6-1 and TRBJ2-7; no definite D call. The CDR3 sequence is 12 residues long. The V gene lost 7 bases and the J gene lost 5 bases, with 12 bases spanning the gap. Germline V CDR1 and CDR2: MNHNS, SASEGT. CDR3 loop: CASTGPFHEQYF. The CDR3 region has the DNA TGTGCCAGCACCGGGCCGTTCCACGAGCAGTACTTC.

This clonotype is labeled as medium-sized. The CDR3 nucleotides are TGCAGTGCTAGAGATGGGGCGGGACGGAACAATCAGCCCCAGCATTTT. It codes for CSARDGAGRNNQPQHF. The gene calls are TRBV20-1 and TRBJ1-5; TRBD1 is a possible D gene (5 bases). V was trimmed by 0 bases and J by 3 bases, leaving 15 bases between them. This CDR3 is 16 amino acids long. In germline, CDR1 is DFQATT, CDR2 SNEGSKA (reference sequence).

The chain couples TRBV15 to TRBJ1-2; TRBD1 might be the D (6 bases). Per germline, CDR1 LNHNV and CDR2 YYDKDF (reference sequence). The CDR3 consists of 15 residues. The V end lost 1 base, the J end lost 8 bases, and 17 bases lay between the germline ends. The CDR3 sequence is CATSRGTGQGKGYTF. In nucleotides, the CDR3 is TGTGCCACCAGCAGAGGGACGGGGCAGGGGAAGGGCTACACCTTC.

The V and J genes are TRBV19 and TRBJ1-6; D gene ambiguous. Trimming cost V 10 bases and J 5 bases, with 18 bases left between them. The germline V gene encodes CDR1 LNHDA and CDR2 SQIVND (reference sequence). This CDR3 is 15 amino acids long. The CDR3 here is CATRESGTHNSPLHF. The CDR3 nucleotides are TGTGCCACCCGGGAGTCGGGCACACATAATTCACCCCTCCACTTT.

V and J are TRBV6-2 or TRBV6-3 and TRBJ1-2, with 8 bases matching TRBD1. Germline V lookup: CDR1 MNHEY, CDR2 SVGEGT. J gave up 7 bases and V 5 bases, and 9 bases lay outside the gene matches. The CDR3 runs to 14 residues. CDR3 DNA: TGTGCCAGCAGTGTCCGAGGACAGGGCGCTGGCTACACCTTC. Its translation is CASSVRGQGAGYTF.

The V and J genes are TRBV11-2 and TRBJ2-5; D not certain. The length of the CDR3 is 14 residues. The germline CDR1 and CDR2 sequences are SGHAT and FQNNGV. Trimming cost V 3 bases and J 5 bases, with 13 bases left between them. CDR3 bases: TGTGCCAGCAGCTTCGGGCACCGAGAGGAGACCCAGTACTTC. Protein product: CASSFGHREETQYF.

This clonotype is termed medium-sized. This chain links TRBV24-1 with TRBJ2-2; TRBD1 matches at 8 bases. The CDR3 sequence is 17 residues long. Germline-derived CDR1 and CDR2 are KGHDR and SFDVKD. V dropped 3 bases and J dropped 0; count of bases not matched to a gene: 5. In DNA form, the CDR3 reads TGTGCCACCAGTGATCCTAGACAGGGGCCGAACACCGGGGAGCTGTTTTTT. As protein: CATSDPRQGPNTGELFF.

J is TRBJ1-6 and V is TRBV18; D may be TRBD1 (6 bases). V gave up 0 bases and J gave up 3 bases, with 15 bases separating them. The CDR3 contains 18 residues. CDR1 and CDR2 from the germline V gene are KGHSH and LQKENI. The chain's CDR3 is CASSPPYGGGIYNSPLHF. The CDR3 coding sequence is TGTGCCAGCTCACCACCTTACGGAGGGGGGATCTATAATTCACCCCTCCACTTT. Full variable domain (remainder filled in from reference TRBV18 and TRBJ1-6): NAGVMQNPRHLVRRRGQEARLRCSPMKGHSHVYWYRQLPEEGLKFMVYLQKENIIDESGMPKERFSAEFPKEGPSILRIQQVVRGDSAAYFCASSPPYGGGIYNSPLHFGNGTRLTVT.

The genes are TRBV5-1 and TRBJ2-5; 7 bases line up with TRBD1. Looked up from germline, CDR1 is SGHRS and CDR2 is YFSETQ. This CDR3 spans 16 amino acids. V lost 4 bases and J lost 5; bases outside the gene matches: 14. The CDR3, as DNA: TGCGCCAGCAGCATTCGGGGACAGACCGCGATGGAGACCCAGTACTTC. Translation gives CASSIRGQTAMETQYF. Using reference TRBV5-1 and TRBJ2-5 for the parts outside the CDR3, the full variable domain is KAGVTQTPRYLIKTRGQQVTLSCSPISGHRSVSWYQQTPGQGLQFLFEYFSETQRNKGNFPGRFSGRQFSNSRSEMNVSTLELGDSALYLCASSIRGQTAMETQYFGPGTRLLVL.

The sample holds a few counts of this clonotype. The chain combines TRBV6-5 with TRBJ1-6, with 7 positions matching TRBD1. This CDR3 has 17 amino acids. Losses at the gene ends were 4 bases for V and 7 bases for J; bases not matched to a gene: 13. Germline CDR1 reads MNHEY; CDR2 reads SVGAGI. The DNA for the CDR3 is TGTGCCAGCAGTTCCCTGACAGGGCCTACTATCAATTCACCCCTCCACTTT. Translated: CASSSLTGPTINSPLHF.

In its sample, this clonotype was seen a few times. The V call is TRBV7-9, the J call TRBJ2-3; D is uncertain. CDR1 and CDR2 from the germline V gene are SEHNR and FQNEAQ (reference sequence). V lost 5 bases and J 0 bases, leaving 12 bases between the germline ends. The CDR3 runs to 15 residues. The CDR3 here is CASSADLYSTDTQYF. The CDR3, as DNA: TGTGCCAGCAGCGCCGACTTGTATAGCACAGATACGCAGTATTTT.

This clonotype was found a few times. J is TRBJ1-2 and V is TRBV25-1; D remains unclear. Trimming took 4 bases from V and 8 from J, leaving 17 bases between them. The CDR3 sequence is 14 residues long. The germline V gene has CDR1 MGHDK and CDR2 SYGVNS. The CDR3 DNA follows: TGTGCCAGCAGTGTAACCCGATCCTCCGAGGGCTACACCTTC. It translates to CASSVTRSSEGYTF.

In its sample, this clonotype is medium-sized. V and J are TRBV7-9 and TRBJ1-6; unclear D gene. The CDR3 extends over 12 amino acids. Germline CDR1 SEHNR, CDR2 FQNEAQ (reference sequence). The V end was cut by 5 bases, the J end by 6 bases, with 5 bases between. This CDR3 reads CASSPLNSPLHF. CDR3 bases: TGTGCCAGCAGCCCACTTAATTCACCCCTCCACTTT.

The sample holds a few counts of this clonotype. CDR3 protein: CASSLGGGREGTEAFF. CDR3 nucleotide sequence: TGTGCCAGTAGTCTCGGTGGGGGGCGCGAAGGGACTGAAGCTTTCTTT. The chain recombines TRBV19 with TRBJ1-1; D is perhaps TRBD1 (6 bases). The length of the CDR3 is 16 residues. Trimming stripped 5 bases from V and 5 bases from J, with 21 bases between. The germline CDR1 and CDR2 sequences are LNHDA and SQIVND (reference sequence).

About this clonotype itself: A junction boundary mismatches the germline segment, possibly from a read error. The rearrangement links TRBV7-9 to TRBJ2-3, with D unresolved. In germline, CDR1 is SEHNR, CDR2 FQNEAQ (reference sequence). CDR3 length: 12 amino acids. The DNA for the CDR3 is TGTGCCGGCAGCTGGGACACAGATACGCAGTATTTT. This gives the protein CAGSWDTDTQYF. Looking up the rest from reference TRBV7-9 and TRBJ2-3 gives the full variable domain: DTGVSQNPRHKITKRGQNVTFRCDPISEHNRLYWYRQTLGQGPEFLTYFQNEAQLEKSRLLSDRFSAERPKGSFSTLEIQRTEQGDSAMYLCAGSWDTDTQYFGPGTRLTVL.

The table lists this clonotype with a few counts. The rearrangement uses TRBV18 and TRBJ2-7, with D uncertain. The CDR3 is 14 amino acids. V lost 2 bases, J lost 0 bases, and 8 bases lay in between. In germline, CDR1 is KGHSH, CDR2 LQKENI. This CDR3 is CASSPASNSYEQYF. DNA of the CDR3: TGTGCCAGCTCACCAGCCTCAAACTCCTACGAGCAGTACTTC.

The chain uses TRBV5-1 and TRBJ1-1; D is ambiguous. Trimming took off 4 bases at V and 4 bases at J, with 14 bases between the two ends. The germline CDR1 and CDR2 sequences are SGHRS and YFSETQ. The CDR3 totals 14 residues. The DNA of the CDR3 is TGCGCCAGCAGCGAGTCTGGAGGCCTCACTGAAGCTTTCTTT. Its protein is CASSESGGLTEAFF. The full variable domain, in which reference TRBV5-1 and TRBJ1-1 provide the parts outside the CDR3, is KAGVTQTPRYLIKTRGQQVTLSCSPISGHRSVSWYQQTPGQGLQFLFEYFSETQRNKGNFPGRFSGRQFSNSRSEMNVSTLELGDSALYLCASSESGGLTEAFFGQGTRLTVV.

The chain carries TRBV2 and TRBJ2-1, with D unresolved. CDR3 length equals 14 residues. With 6 bases removed from V and 0 bases from J, the gap between germline ends came to 9 bases. CDR1 SNHLY and CDR2 FYNNEI come from the germline V gene. In DNA, the CDR3 is TGTGCCAGCAGCGTCAGCAGCTCCTACAATGAGCAGTTCTTC. The encoded protein is CASSVSSSYNEQFF.